This TCR beta chain was observed in a study of blood T cell repertoires in COVID-19. Overall study context: T cells, B-cell-depleted T cells, or PBMCs provided the cDNA or gDNA that served as material.

Participants spanned ages about 18 to 90 years and resided in fewer than 30 US areas. Generated by immunoSEQ multiplex PCR, the TCRdb table keeps only in-frame clones and is missing some. The sample has fewer than 400,000 clones, over 90% seen once. This clone is a singleton in its sample. In germline, CDR1 is LNHDA, CDR2 SQIVND (reference sequence). The CDR3 sequence is 11 residues long. V lost 5 bases, J lost 5 bases, and 7 bases lay in between. The V gene is TRBV19, the J gene TRBJ2-7, with unresolved D. The sample comprised PBMCs or T cells enriched from blood (not recorded which). The TCR comes from a woman aged 25 to 39 who had been exposed to COVID-19. DNA of the CDR3: TGTGCCAGTAGTCGCCGGGACGAGCAGTACTTC. Translating it yields CASSRRDEQYF.